This TCR beta chain was captured in a study of blood T cell repertoires in COVID-19. Turning to the study itself: From the United States, Italy and Spain came samples of acute and convalescent COVID-19.

V lost 5 bases and J lost 3; bases outside the gene matches: 6. The CDR3 covers 15 residues. The germline CDR1 and CDR2 sequences are SGHTA and FQGNSA. Repertoires were generated with immunoSEQ multiplex PCR, while TCRdb's copy carries only in-frame clones and drops some. The repertoire holds fewer than 200,000 clones, around four fifths seen once, with approximately 15% in the top ten. Sequencing was done on a sample of PBMCs or T cells enriched from blood (not recorded which). This chain joins TRBV7-2 and TRBJ1-1; 10 bases fit TRBD1. The sequence was collected from a woman aged 45-65 years who had recovered from COVID-19. The CDR3 here is CASSTRTGGYTEAFF. Written as DNA, the CDR3 is TGTGCCAGCAGCACCCGGACAGGGGGGTACACTGAAGCTTTCTTT.